These T cell receptor beta chains were read from a single sample in a study of blood T cell repertoires in COVID-19. Clones were sequenced by immunoSEQ multiplex PCR, and TCRdb holds only the in-frame ones, with some missing. The data contain approximately 140,000 clones, about three quarters of them seen just once; the ten biggest clones take up roughly 15%. Material for sequencing was peripheral blood. These receptors originate from a man in his forties or fifties with acute or convalescent COVID-19. CDR3s include the opening cysteine and the closing phenylalanine or tryptophan. A D gene is named only where the DNA matches it firmly. Clone size, where shown, is once, few, many, or a class for clones that have expanded.

D gene: TRBD1; J gene: TRBJ2-2; V gene: TRBV11-3; clone size: -; CDR3 protein: CASSAQGGSNTGELFF; CDR3 DNA: TGTGCCAGCAGCGCACAGGGGGGATCGAACACCGGGGAGCTGTTTTTT
D gene: -; J gene: TRBJ2-2; V gene: TRBV9; clone size: -; CDR3 protein: CASSVLPGELFF; CDR3 DNA: TGTGCCAGCAGCGTACTACCCGGGGAGCTGTTTTTT
D gene: -; J gene: TRBJ1-1; V gene: TRBV6-5; clone size: -; CDR3 protein: CASSYSTDTEAFF; CDR3 DNA: TGTGCCAGCAGTTACTCCACTGACACTGAAGCTTTCTTT
D gene: TRBD1; J gene: TRBJ1-5; V gene: TRBV9; clone size: -; CDR3 protein: CASSEGQGSNQPQHF; CDR3 DNA: TGTGCCAGCAGCGAAGGACAGGGTAGCAATCAGCCCCAGCATTTT
D gene: -; J gene: TRBJ1-2; V gene: TRBV27; clone size: -; CDR3 protein: CASSPGNVGGYTF; CDR3 DNA: TGTGCCAGCAGTCCAGGGAATGTGGGTGGCTACACCTTC
D gene: TRBD1; J gene: TRBJ1-1; V gene: TRBV5-6; clone size: -; CDR3 protein: CASSPGGTGGQEAFF; CDR3 DNA: TGTGCCAGCAGCCCGGGTGGGACAGGGGGGCAGGAAGCTTTCTTT
D gene: -; J gene: TRBJ1-3; V gene: TRBV7-8; clone size: -; CDR3 protein: CASSLARGKSSGNTIYF; CDR3 DNA: TGTGCCAGCAGCTTAGCAAGGGGCAAGAGCTCTGGAAACACCATATATTTT
D gene: -; J gene: TRBJ2-7; V gene: TRBV3-1/TRBV3-2; clone size: -; CDR3 protein: CASSQASGVKQYF; CDR3 DNA: TGTGCCAGCAGCCAAGCGTCAGGCGTCAAGCAGTACTTC
D gene: -; J gene: TRBJ2-7; V gene: TRBV7-8; clone size: -; CDR3 protein: CASSPSSYEQYF; CDR3 DNA: TGTGCCAGCAGCCCTAGCTCCTACGAGCAGTACTTC
D gene: TRBD1; J gene: TRBJ1-5; V gene: TRBV7-8; clone size: -; CDR3 protein: CASSRDRVGDNQPQHF; CDR3 DNA: TGTGCCAGCAGCCGGGACAGGGTAGGGGACAATCAGCCCCAGCATTTT
D gene: -; J gene: TRBJ1-1; V gene: TRBV30; clone size: -; CDR3 protein: CAWSRGTEAFF; CDR3 DNA: TGTGCCTGGAGCCGGGGGACTGAAGCTTTCTTT
D gene: TRBD1; J gene: TRBJ1-4; V gene: TRBV5-1; clone size: -; CDR3 protein: CASSNDRVNEKLFF; CDR3 DNA: TGCGCCAGCAGCAACGACAGGGTGAATGAAAAACTGTTTTTT
D gene: TRBD1; J gene: TRBJ1-1; V gene: TRBV6-1; clone size: -; CDR3 protein: CASSGAGGNTEAFF; CDR3 DNA: TGTGCCAGCAGTGGAGCAGGGGGGAACACTGAAGCTTTCTTT
D gene: -; J gene: TRBJ1-1; V gene: TRBV19; clone size: -; CDR3 protein: CASSMGSGGTEAFF; CDR3 DNA: TGTGCCAGTAGTATGGGCAGCGGGGGAACTGAAGCTTTCTTT
D gene: -; J gene: TRBJ1-3; V gene: TRBV14; clone size: -; CDR3 protein: CASSQGQVAGNTIYF; CDR3 DNA: TGTGCCAGCAGCCAAGGACAGGTAGCTGGAAACACCATATATTTT
D gene: -; J gene: TRBJ2-5; V gene: TRBV10-2; clone size: -; CDR3 protein: CASRVNQGWETQYF; CDR3 DNA: TGCGCCAGCAGGGTAAACCAGGGGTGGGAGACCCAGTACTTC
D gene: -; J gene: TRBJ2-1; V gene: TRBV29-1; clone size: -; CDR3 protein: CSVVADRKNEQFF; CDR3 DNA: TGCAGCGTTGTAGCGGATAGGAAGAATGAGCAGTTCTTC
D gene: TRBD1; J gene: TRBJ1-3; V gene: TRBV28; clone size: -; CDR3 protein: CASSLEGASSGNTIYF; CDR3 DNA: TGTGCCAGCAGTTTAGAGGGGGCATCCTCTGGAAACACCATATATTTT
D gene: -; J gene: TRBJ1-3; V gene: TRBV10-2; clone size: -; CDR3 protein: CASSETLSSGNTIYF; CDR3 DNA: TGCGCCAGCAGTGAAACGCTAAGCTCTGGAAACACCATATATTTT
D gene: TRBD1; J gene: TRBJ2-1; V gene: TRBV2; clone size: -; CDR3 protein: CASGQGRVNEQFF; CDR3 DNA: TGTGCCAGTGGACAGGGGAGGGTGAATGAGCAGTTCTTC
D gene: TRBD2; J gene: TRBJ2-1; V gene: TRBV3-1/TRBV3-2; clone size: few; CDR3 protein: CASSQGSGGLNEQFF; CDR3 DNA: TGTGCCAGCAGCCAAGGTAGCGGGGGGCTCAATGAGCAGTTCTTC
D gene: TRBD1; J gene: TRBJ2-2; V gene: TRBV5-6; clone size: -; CDR3 protein: CASRARGQGITGELFF; CDR3 DNA: TGTGCCAGCAGAGCCAGGGGACAGGGGATTACCGGGGAGCTGTTTTTT
D gene: TRBD1; J gene: TRBJ1-3; V gene: TRBV5-1; clone size: -; CDR3 protein: CASSSGQGYGNTIYF; CDR3 DNA: TGCGCCAGCAGCTCTGGACAGGGTTATGGAAACACCATATATTTT
D gene: TRBD1; J gene: TRBJ2-7; V gene: TRBV12-3/TRBV12-4; clone size: -; CDR3 protein: CASTLTGTYEQYF; CDR3 DNA: TGTGCCAGCACCTTGACAGGGACCTACGAGCAGTACTTC
D gene: -; J gene: TRBJ1-2; V gene: TRBV5-1; clone size: -; CDR3 protein: CASSPSAGGYTF; CDR3 DNA: TGCGCCAGCAGCCCATCAGCAGGGGGCTACACCTTC
D gene: -; J gene: TRBJ1-2; V gene: TRBV27; clone size: -; CDR3 protein: CASSLGGQYYGYTF; CDR3 DNA: TGTGCCAGCAGTTTAGGAGGACAGTACTATGGCTACACCTTC
D gene: -; J gene: TRBJ2-5; V gene: TRBV7-3; clone size: -; CDR3 protein: CASSLGDPAGGETQYF; CDR3 DNA: TGTGCCAGCAGCTTAGGCGATCCAGCGGGTGGAGAGACCCAGTACTTC
D gene: -; J gene: TRBJ1-2; V gene: TRBV27; clone size: -; CDR3 protein: CASSLLSARGFYGYTF; CDR3 DNA: TGTGCCAGCAGTTTATTGAGTGCCCGGGGGTTCTATGGCTACACCTTC
D gene: -; J gene: TRBJ2-3; V gene: TRBV21-1; clone size: -; CDR3 protein: CASSKGRDRGLDTQYF; CDR3 DNA: TGTGCCAGCAGCAAAGGGAGGGACAGGGGGCTGGATACGCAGTATTTT
D gene: -; J gene: TRBJ1-4; V gene: TRBV5-4; clone size: once; CDR3 protein: CASSLDGAKLFF; CDR3 DNA: TGTGCCAGCAGCTTGGACGGAGCAAAACTGTTTTTT
D gene: -; J gene: TRBJ2-3; V gene: TRBV5-1; clone size: -; CDR3 protein: CASSWTGSTDTQYF; CDR3 DNA: TGCGCCAGCAGTTGGACGGGGAGCACAGATACGCAGTATTTT
D gene: -; J gene: TRBJ2-1; V gene: TRBV6-5; clone size: -; CDR3 protein: CASTFRGEQFF; CDR3 DNA: TGTGCCAGCACCTTCCGGGGTGAGCAGTTCTTC
D gene: -; J gene: TRBJ1-1; V gene: TRBV9; clone size: -; CDR3 protein: CASSVDEGGNGEAFF; CDR3 DNA: TGTGCCAGCAGCGTAGATGAGGGCGGAAATGGTGAAGCTTTCTTT